The 24 T cell receptor beta chains in this list originate from one sample, sequenced in a study of MAIT cells during Salmonella Paratyphi A infection. Findings of the study overall: Oligoclonal MAIT cells preferred TRBV20 and TRBV6, with usage seemingly unaffected by infection.

Time point of the sample: mid-infection, around enteric fever diagnosis. Flow cytometry identified and sorted MAIT cells as Valpha7.2+ CD161+ T cells. Antigen specificity for these receptors is unknown. In TCRdb, the 5' RACE reads were re-called with MiXCR into one record per CDR3 protein. This repertoire shows 800 to 1,000 distinct CDR3 sequences, roughly a fifth found once; its top ten account for around two fifths. The material sequenced was MAIT cells from PBMCs, taken at the middle sampling point of the challenge study. The receptors shown here come from a person between 18 and 75 years old who was deliberately infected with Salmonella Paratyphi A in a paratyphoid fever challenge study.

This clonotype was observed a single time. The CDR3 sequence is CATSRDPGSGADTQYF. CDR3 DNA sequence: TGTGCCACCAGCAGAGATCCGGGATCAGGCGCAGATACGCAGTATTTT. The V call is TRBV15, the J call TRBJ2-3, with D possibly matching TRBD2 (5 bases). The CDR3 loop spans 16 amino acids. The germline V and J ends were trimmed by 0 bases and 4 bases, with 14 bases remaining between them. The germline CDR1 and CDR2 sequences are LNHNV and YYDKDF (reference sequence).

This clonotype appeared a few times. The chain combines TRBV6-2 or TRBV6-3 with TRBJ2-3, with D uncertain. Trimming removed 2 bases at V and 6 bases at J, with 15 bases between. CDR3 length: 15 amino acids. CDR1 and CDR2 from the germline V gene are MNHEY and SVGEGT. The CDR3 loop reads CASSYAASEVDTQYF. The CDR3 nucleotides read TGTGCCAGCAGTTACGCGGCTTCCGAGGTGGATACGCAGTATTTT.

This clonotype is termed medium-sized. The chain recombines TRBV6-2 or TRBV6-3 with TRBJ2-7, with 7 bases matching TRBD1. The V and J ends lost 2 bases and 5 bases, in that order; junction bases with no gene match: 12. Germline CDR1 MNHEY, CDR2 SVGEGT. CDR3 size: 16 residues. CDR3 sequence reads: CASSYQGETKTDEQYF. DNA of the CDR3: TGTGCCAGCAGTTACCAGGGGGAAACCAAAACGGACGAGCAGTACTTC.

The V and J genes are TRBV4-2 and TRBJ2-3, with a weak D call TRBD2 (6 bases). CDR3 length: 15 amino acids. Trimming took off 1 base at V and 4 bases at J, with 12 bases between the two ends. CDR1 LGHNA and CDR2 YNFKEQ come from the germline V gene. The CDR3, as DNA: TGTGCCAGCAGCCAAGGCTTAGCGGCGGCAGATACGCAGTATTTT. This sequence encodes CASSQGLAAADTQYF.

The chain employs TRBV27 and TRBJ2-2; D may be TRBD1 (5 bases). Trimming left V 6 bases short and J 0 bases short, with 11 bases between. Germline assignment: CDR1 MNHEY and CDR2 SMNVEV (reference sequence). The CDR3 extends over 15 amino acids. CDR3: CASRWGLANTGELFF. CDR3 bases: TGTGCCAGCAGATGGGGCCTGGCGAACACCGGGGAGCTGTTTTTT.

By share of the sample, this clonotype is medium-sized (0.01 to 0.1%). The chain couples TRBV20-1 to TRBJ2-2; D is unclear. CDR3 length: 14 amino acids. Trimming stripped 3 bases from V and 1 base from J, with 9 bases between. Germline V CDR1 and CDR2: DFQATT, SNEGSKA (reference sequence). The CDR3 DNA reads TGCAGTGCTAGGGATTTTCAGAACACCGGGGAGCTGTTTTTT. Translating it yields CSARDFQNTGELFF.

This clonotype turned up a few times. The chain has TRBV7-2 and TRBJ2-3, with D perhaps given as TRBD1 or TRBD2 (5 bases each). V lost 3 bases and J 4 bases, leaving 14 bases between the germline ends. Germline loops: CDR1 SGHTA, CDR2 FQGNSA. The CDR3 is made up of 15 amino acids. For the CDR3, the DNA is TGTGCCAGCAGCTTGGGGAGAGGGACCGCAGATACGCAGTATTTT. Translated: CASSLGRGTADTQYF. The complete variable domain, with remaining parts taken from reference TRBV7-2 and TRBJ2-3, reads GAGVSQSPSNKVTEKGKDVELRCDPISGHTALYWYRQSLGQGLEFLIYFQGNSAPDKSGLPSDRFSAERTGGSVSTLTIQRTQQEDSAVYLCASSLGRGTADTQYFGPGTRLTVL.

This clonotype was detected a few times. The chain has TRBV6-2 or TRBV6-3 and TRBJ2-3; no firm D call. V lost 6 bases and J 0 bases, leaving 13 bases between the germline ends. The CDR3 is 15 amino acids. Germline CDR1 MNHEY, CDR2 SVGEGT. The CDR3 sequence: CASSKSDGSTDTQYF. In DNA, the CDR3 is TGTGCCAGCAGCAAGAGTGACGGGAGCACAGATACGCAGTATTTT.

This clonotype turned up a few times. J is TRBJ2-5 and V is TRBV20-1; no clear D gene. Germline assignment: CDR1 DFQATT and CDR2 SNEGSKA (reference sequence). Trimming left V 3 bases short and J 6 bases short, with 5 bases between. The CDR3 covers 10 residues. The CDR3 coding sequence is TGCAGTGCTAGGTCTCAGACCCAGTACTTC. Protein product: CSARSQTQYF.

The genes are TRBV20-1 and TRBJ1-5; D remains ambiguous. The germline gives CDR1 DFQATT, CDR2 SNEGSKA (reference sequence). CDR3 length: 15 residues. CDR3 nucleotide sequence: TGCCACACTCATGATGCACTGTGTAGCAATCAGCCCCAGCATTTT. Translation gives CHTHDALCSNQPQHF.

This clonotype is medium-sized in the sample. The chain carries TRBV15 and TRBJ2-1; 7 bases align to TRBD2. After removal of 7 bases from V and 4 bases from J, the junction contained 10 bases not matched to a gene. Germline CDR1 LNHNV, CDR2 YYDKDF (reference sequence). The CDR3 covers 15 residues. Here the CDR3 reads CATTLAGESYNEQFF. In DNA, the CDR3 is TGTGCCACCACCTTGGCGGGGGAATCTTACAATGAGCAGTTCTTC.

This rearrangement joins TRBV21-1 to TRBJ1-5; no DNA check was done on the table's D call, TRBD1. TRBV21-1 is classified as a pseudogene. The CDR3 is made up of 17 amino acids. CDR3: CASSNTLGTGLYQPQHF. CDR3 DNA sequence: TGTGCCAGCAGCAACACTTTGGGGACAGGCCTATATCAGCCCCAGCATTTT.

In regard to this clonotype: The junction departs from the called germline gene at one end, perhaps through a read error. The CDR3 DNA follows: TGTGCCAACAGTGAAGGGGAGAACACTGAAGCTTTCTTT. It is translated as CANSEGENTEAFF. The chain has TRBV6-4 and TRBJ1-1; possible D gene TRBD1, 5 bases. Germline V gene lookup returns CDR1 MRHNA and CDR2 SNTAGT. The CDR3 runs to 13 residues.

This clonotype is categorized as medium-sized (0.01 to 0.1%). The chain employs TRBV6-4 and TRBJ2-1; TRBD2 agrees at 14 bases. The junction had 1 base not matched to a gene; V was cut back by 3 bases and J by 6 bases. The CDR3 spans 15 residues. Germline CDR1 reads MRHNA; CDR2 reads SNTAGT. The CDR3 protein is CASSEGTSGGNEQFF. Here the CDR3 DNA reads TGTGCCAGCAGTGAAGGGACTAGCGGGGGCAATGAGCAGTTCTTC.

This clonotype is medium-sized by share. CDR3 region: CSAGESGGGPYEQYF. In nucleotides, the CDR3 is TGCAGTGCTGGCGAGAGTGGTGGCGGACCCTACGAGCAGTACTTC. This chain uses TRBV20-1 with TRBJ2-7; no reliable D call. CDR3 length: 15 amino acids. Germline V lookup: CDR1 DFQATT, CDR2 SNEGSKA (reference sequence). The V end lost 5 bases, the J end lost 2 bases, and 19 bases lay between the germline ends.

By sample fraction, this clonotype is large. The gene calls are TRBV4-2 and TRBJ2-1; the D is unclear. CDR3 length: 17 residues. Per the germline V gene, CDR1 is LGHNA and CDR2 is YNFKEQ. Deletions cut 0 bases from V and 4 bases from J, with 16 bases between. The CDR3 is CASSQDIEWAAYNEQFF. CDR3 DNA sequence: TGTGCCAGCAGCCAAGATATCGAGTGGGCGGCTTACAATGAGCAGTTCTTC.

By proportion, this clonotype is medium-sized (0.01 to 0.1%). The rearrangement joins TRBV24-1 to TRBJ2-2; D might be TRBD1 (5 bases). CDR1 KGHDR and CDR2 SFDVKD come from the germline V gene. Between the trimmed V and J ends, which lost 1 base and 3 bases, there was a span of 8 bases. The CDR3 extends over 15 amino acids. In DNA, the CDR3 is TGTGCCACCAGTGATTTATCCAGGGACACCGGGGAGCTGTTTTTT. Amino acid sequence: CATSDLSRDTGELFF.

This clonotype was detected only a few times. V is TRBV20-1 and J is TRBJ1-6; 8 bases map to TRBD1. The CDR3 contains 15 residues. Germline V gene lookup returns CDR1 DFQATT and CDR2 SNEGSKA (reference sequence). The trim removed 0 bases at V and 5 bases at J, leaving 3 bases unmatched. The CDR3 DNA reads TGCAGTGCTAGAGAGCCGACAGGGGATAATTCACCCCTCCACTTT. This encodes CSAREPTGDNSPLHF.

Judged by abundance, this clonotype is hyperexpanded (1% or more). This chain uses TRBV20-1 with TRBJ2-7; D may match TRBD1 or TRBD2 (5 bases each). Deletions cut 5 bases from V and 2 bases from J, with 16 bases between. Germline CDR1 and CDR2: DFQATT and SNEGSKA (reference sequence). This CDR3 is 14 amino acids long. The CDR3 DNA reads as TGCAGTGCTGGGGGTTCGAGGGACGCCTACGAGCAGTACTTC. Translating it yields CSAGGSRDAYEQYF.

In the case of this clonotype: The limits of the CDR3 on the DNA are not certain, so only TCRdb's listed CDR3 is given. This rearrangement joins TRBV11-2 to TRBJ2-1; TRBD2, the table's D call, was not compared with the DNA. Germline-derived CDR1 and CDR2 are SGHAT and FQNNGV. The CDR3 numbers 20 amino acids, ends counted. CDR3: CASSFYICSCKGLADNEQFF.

This clonotype is judged hyperexpanded. V gene TRBV4-3 combines with J gene TRBJ1-6; 11 positions match TRBD1. There are 16 residues in the CDR3. V dropped 0 bases and J dropped 9; count of bases not matched to a gene: 4. The germline V gene encodes CDR1 LGHNA and CDR2 YSLEER. In DNA, the CDR3 is TGCGCCAGCAGCCAAGATCCCGGGACAGGGGGTTCACCCCTCCACTTT. It specifies CASSQDPGTGGSPLHF.

The J gene is TRBJ2-7, the V gene TRBV5-1; D unresolved. The V end was cut by 1 base, the J end by 3 bases, with 2 bases between. Looked up from germline, CDR1 is SGHRS and CDR2 is YFSETQ. CDR3 length: 11 residues. The CDR3 reads CASSLYYEQYF. The CDR3 DNA follows: TGCGCCAGCAGCTTGTACTACGAGCAGTACTTC.

This clonotype counts as medium-sized. CDR3 in amino acids: CASSDSSGGADTQYF. Here the CDR3 DNA reads TGTGCCAGCAGTGACTCGAGCGGGGGGGCAGATACGCAGTATTTT. The V and J genes are TRBV6-4 and TRBJ2-3; 10 bases are shared with TRBD2. Germline V lookup: CDR1 MRHNA, CDR2 SNTAGT. V was pared by 0 bases and J by 4 bases, with 1 base of the junction left unmatched. CDR3 length: 15 residues.

Concerning this clonotype itself: One junction end disagrees with the germline gene, perhaps due to a read error. This rearrangement joins TRBV15 to TRBJ2-5, with a tentative D call TRBD2 (6 bases). CDR3 length equals 14 residues. The V gene's germline CDR1 is LNHNV and CDR2 YYDKDF (reference sequence). The CDR3 DNA follows: TGTGCCGCCAGCAGGTTGGGACTTCAAGAGACCCAGTACTTC. This gives the protein CAASRLGLQETQYF.